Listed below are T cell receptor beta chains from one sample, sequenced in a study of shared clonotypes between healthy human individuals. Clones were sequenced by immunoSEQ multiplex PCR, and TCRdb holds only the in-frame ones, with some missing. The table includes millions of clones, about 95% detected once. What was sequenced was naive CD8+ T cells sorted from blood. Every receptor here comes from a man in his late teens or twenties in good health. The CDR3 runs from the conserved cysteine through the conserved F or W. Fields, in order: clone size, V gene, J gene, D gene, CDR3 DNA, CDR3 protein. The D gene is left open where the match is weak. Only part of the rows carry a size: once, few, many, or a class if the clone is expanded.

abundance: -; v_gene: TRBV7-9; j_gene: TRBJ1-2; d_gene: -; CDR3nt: TGTGCCAGCAGCGACAGGAGCGGGGGCCCTTTTAACTATGGCTACACCTTC; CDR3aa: CASSDRSGGPFNYGYTF
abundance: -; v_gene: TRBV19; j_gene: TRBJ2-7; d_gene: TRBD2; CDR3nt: TGTGCCAGTAGCCAAGGGACTAGCGGGGGCTACGAGCAGTACTTC; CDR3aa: CASSQGTSGGYEQYF
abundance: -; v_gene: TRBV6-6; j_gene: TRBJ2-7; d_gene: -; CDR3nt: TGTGCCAGCGGACCCGCCTACGAGCAGTACTTC; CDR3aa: CASGPAYEQYF
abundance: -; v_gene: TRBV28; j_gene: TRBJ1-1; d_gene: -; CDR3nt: TGTGCCAGCAGTTTTGCGTCCGATAAAAAAGCTTTCTTT; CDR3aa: CASSFASDKKAFF
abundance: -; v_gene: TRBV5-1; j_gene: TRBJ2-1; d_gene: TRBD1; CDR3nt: TGCGCCAGCAGTTCACCCCCGGGACAGCTTGTCAATGAGCAGTTCTTC; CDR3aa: CASSSPPGQLVNEQFF
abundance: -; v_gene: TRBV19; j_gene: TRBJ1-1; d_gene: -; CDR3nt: TGTGCCAGTAGTATCACCCCAGGTGAGAACACTGAAGCTTTCTTT; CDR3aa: CASSITPGENTEAFF
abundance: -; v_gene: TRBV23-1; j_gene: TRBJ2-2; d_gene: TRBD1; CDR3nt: TGCGCCAGCAGTCCAAAGGGACAGGGCATTCGGACCGGGGAGCTGTTTTTT; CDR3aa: CASSPKGQGIRTGELFF
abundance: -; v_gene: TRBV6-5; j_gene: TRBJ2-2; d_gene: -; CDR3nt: TGTGCCAGCAGTTATCGAGCGCCCTCCGGCACCGGGGAGCTGTTTTTT; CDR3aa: CASSYRAPSGTGELFF
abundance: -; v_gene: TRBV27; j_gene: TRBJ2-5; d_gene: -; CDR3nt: TGTGCCAGCAGTTCAACCACTTCGACAGGAGCTCAAGAGACCCAGTACTTC; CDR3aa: CASSSTTSTGAQETQYF
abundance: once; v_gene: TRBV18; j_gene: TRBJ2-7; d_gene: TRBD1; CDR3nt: TGTGCCAGCTCCCCGTCAAAGACAGGGGACCCGCAGGTCGAGCAGTACTTC; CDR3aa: CASSPSKTGDPQVEQYF
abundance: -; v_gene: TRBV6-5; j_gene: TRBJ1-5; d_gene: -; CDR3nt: TGTGCCAGCAGTACAGGGACACCGCCCCAGCATTTT; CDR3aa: CASSTGTPPQHF
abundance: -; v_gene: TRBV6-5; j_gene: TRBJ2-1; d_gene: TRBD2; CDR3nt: TGTGCCAGCAGTTACCGGTCTAGCGGGTTTTACAATGAGCAGTTCTTC; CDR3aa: CASSYRSSGFYNEQFF
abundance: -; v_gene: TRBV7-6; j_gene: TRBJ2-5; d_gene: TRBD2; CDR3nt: TGTGCCAGCAGCTTAGGTTTGCGAGCGGGAGAGGAAGAGACCCAGTACTTC; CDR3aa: CASSLGLRAGEEETQYF
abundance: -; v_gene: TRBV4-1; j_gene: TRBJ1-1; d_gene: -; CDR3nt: TGCGCCAGCAGCCAAGAAGTTAACACTGAAGCTTTCTTT; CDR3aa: CASSQEVNTEAFF
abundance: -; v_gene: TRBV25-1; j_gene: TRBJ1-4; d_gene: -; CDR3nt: TGTGCCAGCAGTGATGGGCGACTGTTTTTT; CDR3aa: CASSDGRLFF
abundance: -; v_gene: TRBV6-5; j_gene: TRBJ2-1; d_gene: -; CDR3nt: TGTGCCAGCAGTTACCTCGGAGGGCCTACCTACAATGAGCAGTTCTTC; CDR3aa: CASSYLGGPTYNEQFF
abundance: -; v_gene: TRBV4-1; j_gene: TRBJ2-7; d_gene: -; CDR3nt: TGCGCCAGCAGCACCCGACAGGGAGGGTCCTACGAGCAGTACTTC; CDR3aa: CASSTRQGGSYEQYF
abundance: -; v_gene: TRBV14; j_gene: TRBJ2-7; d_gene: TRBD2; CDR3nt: TGTGCCAGCAGCCAAGAGGACGGACTAGCGGCCTACGAGCAGTACTTC; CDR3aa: CASSQEDGLAAYEQYF
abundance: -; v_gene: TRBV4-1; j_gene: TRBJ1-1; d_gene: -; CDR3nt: TGCGCCAGCAGCCAGGTCGTCGGAAACACTGAAGCTTTCTTT; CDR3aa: CASSQVVGNTEAFF
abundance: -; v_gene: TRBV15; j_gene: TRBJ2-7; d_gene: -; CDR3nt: TGTGCCACCAGCAGAGCGCGGGGGCCAGCCTACGAGCAGTACTTC; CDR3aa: CATSRARGPAYEQYF
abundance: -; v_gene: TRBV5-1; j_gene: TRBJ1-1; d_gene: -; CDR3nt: TGCGCCAGCAGCTTGGGGGACACCGGCATGAACACTGAAGCTTTCTTT; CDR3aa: CASSLGDTGMNTEAFF
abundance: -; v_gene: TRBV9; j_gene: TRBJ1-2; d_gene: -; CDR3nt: TGTGCCAGCAGCGTAGCCGGGAACCCTAACTATGGCTACACCTTC; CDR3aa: CASSVAGNPNYGYTF
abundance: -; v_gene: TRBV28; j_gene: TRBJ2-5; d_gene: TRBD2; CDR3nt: TGTGCCAGCAGTTTAGCCCCGTTCCTACCTACCCTGGGACTAGCGGGGGAGGAGACCCAGTACTTC; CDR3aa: CASSLAPFLPTLGLAGEETQYF
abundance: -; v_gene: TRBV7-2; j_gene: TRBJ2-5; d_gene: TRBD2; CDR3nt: TGTGCCAGCAGCCTCTTTAGCGGGAGAAGTCAAGAGACCCAGTACTTC; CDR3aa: CASSLFSGRSQETQYF
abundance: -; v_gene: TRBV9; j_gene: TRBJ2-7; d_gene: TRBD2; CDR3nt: TGTGCCAGCAGCGTAGTTAGCGGGAGCGATAGCTCCTACGAGCAGTACTTC; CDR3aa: CASSVVSGSDSSYEQYF
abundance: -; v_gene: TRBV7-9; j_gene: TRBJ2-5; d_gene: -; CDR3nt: TGTGCCAGCAGCTTAGTTGACAGACAAGAGACCCAGTACTTC; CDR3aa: CASSLVDRQETQYF
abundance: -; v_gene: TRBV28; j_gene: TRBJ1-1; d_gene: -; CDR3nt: TGTGCCAGCAGTCAATTCGGGTTTGAAGCTTTCTTT; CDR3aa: CASSQFGFEAFF
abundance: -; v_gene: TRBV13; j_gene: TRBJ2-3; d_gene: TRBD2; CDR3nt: TGTGCCAGCAGCGGTGAACTAGCGGGGGGGCCTCAGCTAGATACGCAGTATTTT; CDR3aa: CASSGELAGGPQLDTQYF
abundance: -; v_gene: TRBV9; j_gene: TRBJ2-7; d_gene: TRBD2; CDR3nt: TGTGCCAGCAGCGCGGGATTCGGGACTAGCTACGAGCAGTACTTC; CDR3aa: CASSAGFGTSYEQYF
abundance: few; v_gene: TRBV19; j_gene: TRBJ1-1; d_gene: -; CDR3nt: TGTGCCAGTAGTATCAGGGGCACTGAAGCTTTCTTT; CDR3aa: CASSIRGTEAFF
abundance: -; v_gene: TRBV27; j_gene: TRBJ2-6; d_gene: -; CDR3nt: TGTGCCAGCACGGAGGTCTCTGGGGCCAACGTCCTGACTTTC; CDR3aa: CASTEVSGANVLTF
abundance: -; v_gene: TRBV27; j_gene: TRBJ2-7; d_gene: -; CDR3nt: TGTGCCAGCAGTTTATCGACGGCAAGTAGGTGGGACGAGCAGTACTTC; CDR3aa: CASSLSTASRWDEQYF
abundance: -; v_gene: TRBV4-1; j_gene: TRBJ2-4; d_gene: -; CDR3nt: TGCGCCAGCAGCCAAGGAGGATCCAAAAACATTCAGTACTTC; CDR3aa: CASSQGGSKNIQYF
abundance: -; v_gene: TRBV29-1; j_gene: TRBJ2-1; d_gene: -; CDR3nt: TGCAGCGCGACAGGCAGGGCGGGCAATGAGCAGTTCTTC; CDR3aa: CSATGRAGNEQFF
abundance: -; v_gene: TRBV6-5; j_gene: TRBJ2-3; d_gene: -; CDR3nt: TGTGCCAGCAGTTACGGCTCCAGCACAGATACGCAGTATTTT; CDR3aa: CASSYGSSTDTQYF
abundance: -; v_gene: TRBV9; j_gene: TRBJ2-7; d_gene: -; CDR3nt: TGTGCCAGCAGCGTAGGGTTGGACGAGCAGTACTTC; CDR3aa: CASSVGLDEQYF
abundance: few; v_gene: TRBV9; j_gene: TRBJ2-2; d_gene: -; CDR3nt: TGTGCCAGCAGCGTAGGTAACACCGGGGAGCTGTTTTTT; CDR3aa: CASSVGNTGELFF
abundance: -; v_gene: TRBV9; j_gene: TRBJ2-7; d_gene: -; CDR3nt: TGTGCCAGCAGCGTAGGGGACAACTACGAGCAGTACTTC; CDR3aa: CASSVGDNYEQYF
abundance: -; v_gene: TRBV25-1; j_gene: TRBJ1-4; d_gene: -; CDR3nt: TGTGCCAGCAGCAGGATCACTAATGAAAAACTGTTTTTT; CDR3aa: CASSRITNEKLFF
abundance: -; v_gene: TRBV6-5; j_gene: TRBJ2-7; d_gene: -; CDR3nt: TGTGCCAGCCGCAGGGCAGGGGCCCCCTACGAGCAGTACTTC; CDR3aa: CASRRAGAPYEQYF
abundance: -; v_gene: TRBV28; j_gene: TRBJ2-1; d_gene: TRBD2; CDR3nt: TGTGCCAGCAGTACTGGGACTAGCGGGACTCAGAATATCTACAATGAGCAGTTCTTC; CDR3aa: CASSTGTSGTQNIYNEQFF
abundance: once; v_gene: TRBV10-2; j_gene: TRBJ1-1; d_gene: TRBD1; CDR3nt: TGCGCCAGCAGGGGACAGGGTGCTGAAGCTTTCTTT; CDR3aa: CASRGQGAEAFF
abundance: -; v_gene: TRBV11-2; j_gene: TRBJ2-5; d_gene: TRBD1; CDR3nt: TGTGCCAGCAGCTTAGAGTTCTCAGGGGGTCGAGGAGAGACCCAGTACTTC; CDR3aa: CASSLEFSGGRGETQYF
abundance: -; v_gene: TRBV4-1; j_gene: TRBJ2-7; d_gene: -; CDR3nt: TGCGCCAGCAGCCAAGGCTCCTACGAGCAGTACTTC; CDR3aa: CASSQGSYEQYF
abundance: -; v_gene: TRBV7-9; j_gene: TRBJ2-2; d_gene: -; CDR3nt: TGTGCCAGCAGCTTAATAGGGCTAGCGCCCGGGGAGCTGTTTTTT; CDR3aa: CASSLIGLAPGELFF
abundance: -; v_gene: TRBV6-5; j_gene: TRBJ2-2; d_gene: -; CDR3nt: TGTGCCAGCAGTTTGAGGGCCGGGGAGCTGTTTTTT; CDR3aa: CASSLRAGELFF
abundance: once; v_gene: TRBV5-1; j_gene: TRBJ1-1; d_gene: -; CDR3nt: TGCGCCAGCAGCTTGGGGCAGGGTCCCACTGAAGCTTTCTTT; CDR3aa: CASSLGQGPTEAFF
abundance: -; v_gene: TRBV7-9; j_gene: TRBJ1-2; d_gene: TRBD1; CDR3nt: TGTGCCAGCAGCTCCAGCGCCGGGACAGGGAACTATGGCTACACCTTC; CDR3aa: CASSSSAGTGNYGYTF
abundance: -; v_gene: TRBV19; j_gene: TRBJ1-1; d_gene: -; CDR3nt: TGTGCCAGTAGTATAGTACGAGGGGAAGCTTTCTTT; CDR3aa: CASSIVRGEAFF
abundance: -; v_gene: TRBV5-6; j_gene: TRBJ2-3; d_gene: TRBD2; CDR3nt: TGTGCCAGCAGCTTGGGACTAGCGGGGACCACAGATACGCAGTATTTT; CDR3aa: CASSLGLAGTTDTQYF
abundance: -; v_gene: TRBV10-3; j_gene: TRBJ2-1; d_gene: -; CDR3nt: TGTGCCATCAGTGAGTATGGGCCTAGCGTCAATGAGCAGTTCTTC; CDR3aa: CAISEYGPSVNEQFF
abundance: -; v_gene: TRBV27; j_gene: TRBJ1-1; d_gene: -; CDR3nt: TGTGCCAGCAGCCTACTCGGGGCGAGCACTGAAGCTTTCTTT; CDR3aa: CASSLLGASTEAFF
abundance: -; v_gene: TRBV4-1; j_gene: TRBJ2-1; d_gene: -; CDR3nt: TGCGCCAGCAGCTATGGTGGGGAAAGCGAGCAGTTCTTC; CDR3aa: CASSYGGESEQFF
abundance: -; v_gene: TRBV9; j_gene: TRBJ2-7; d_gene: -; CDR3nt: TGTGCCAGCAGCGACGGTATGGGCGGGCCGGAGGGAGGCTCCTACGAGCAGTACTTC; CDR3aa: CASSDGMGGPEGGSYEQYF